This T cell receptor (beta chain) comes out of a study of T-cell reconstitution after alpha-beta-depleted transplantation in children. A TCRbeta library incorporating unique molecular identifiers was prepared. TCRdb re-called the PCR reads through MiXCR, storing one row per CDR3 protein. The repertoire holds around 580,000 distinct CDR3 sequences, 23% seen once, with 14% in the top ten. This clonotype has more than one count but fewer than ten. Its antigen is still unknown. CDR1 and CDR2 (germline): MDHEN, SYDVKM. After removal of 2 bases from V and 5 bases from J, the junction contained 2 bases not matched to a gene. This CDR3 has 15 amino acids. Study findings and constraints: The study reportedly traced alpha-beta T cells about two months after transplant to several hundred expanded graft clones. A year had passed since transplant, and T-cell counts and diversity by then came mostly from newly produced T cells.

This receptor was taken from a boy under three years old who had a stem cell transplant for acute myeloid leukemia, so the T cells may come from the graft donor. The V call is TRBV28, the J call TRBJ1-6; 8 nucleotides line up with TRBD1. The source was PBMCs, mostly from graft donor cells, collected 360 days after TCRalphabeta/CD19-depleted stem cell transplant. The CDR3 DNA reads TGTGCCAGCAGTTTAGAGGACAGGGATAATTCACCCCTCCACTTT. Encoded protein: CASSLEDRDNSPLHF.